A selection of T cell receptor beta chains follows, all from one sample in a study of blood T cell repertoires in COVID-19. The repertoire was sequenced with immunoSEQ multiplex PCR; TCRdb's copy has only in-frame clones and lacks some. The sample has 300,000 to 400,000 clones, more than 75% seen once. What was sequenced was PBMCs or T cells enriched from blood (not recorded which). These TCRs come from a woman aged 30 to 39 who had recovered from COVID-19. Each CDR3 is given with its conserved first and last residue. D genes are given only for firm matches. Where a row states a size, it is once, few, many or the class of an expanded clone; other rows omit it.

CDR3nt	CDR3aa	v_gene	j_gene	abundance	d_gene
TGTGCCAGCAGTTTTGAGTTACAGGGGAATGACTATGGCTACACCTTC	CASSFELQGNDYGYTF	TRBV2	TRBJ1-2	-	TRBD1
TGTGCCATCAGTGAGGGAGGAGGGGAGGCAGATACGCAGTATTTT	CAISEGGGEADTQYF	TRBV10-3	TRBJ2-3	-	-
TGTGCCAGCAGTCCCCAGACAGGATGGGCCAACGTCCTGACTTTC	CASSPQTGWANVLTF	TRBV6-5	TRBJ2-6	-	-
TGTGCCAGCAGATTAAATGGACTCCTCTATGGCTACACCTTC	CASRLNGLLYGYTF	TRBV7-2	TRBJ1-2	-	-
TGTGCCAGCAGCCAAGATCGGGGTACGCAGTATTTT	CASSQDRGTQYF	TRBV3-1/TRBV3-2	TRBJ2-3	-	-
TGTGCCAGCAGTCTCCAGGGTCCCTACGAGCAGTACTTC	CASSLQGPYEQYF	TRBV28	TRBJ2-7	once	-
TGTGCCAGCAGTGGAGGGGGGGAAGAGACCCAGTACTTC	CASSGGGEETQYF	TRBV28	TRBJ2-5	-	-
TGTGCCTCTTCTAGCGCGGGCTCCTACAATGAGCAGTTCTTC	CASSSAGSYNEQFF	TRBV24-1	TRBJ2-1	-	-
TGTGCCAGCAGTTACCCTGGGACAGGGAAGTACGGCAATGAGCAGTTCTTC	CASSYPGTGKYGNEQFF	TRBV6-2/TRBV6-3	TRBJ2-1	-	TRBD1
TGTGCCAGCAGCCCACAACAGGGCAGGGAGACCCAGTACTTC	CASSPQQGRETQYF	TRBV7-2	TRBJ2-5	-	-
TGTGCCAGCAGTGAAGGGACAGTCTATGGCTACACCTTC	CASSEGTVYGYTF	TRBV6-1	TRBJ1-2	-	-
TGTGCCAGCAGCTTAGTAGTGGGACAGGGGGCAAGCAATCAGCCCCAGCATTTT	CASSLVVGQGASNQPQHF	TRBV7-8	TRBJ1-5	-	TRBD1
TGTGCCAGCAGTTTCCTTAAACAAATGAACACTGAAGCTTTCTTT	CASSFLKQMNTEAFF	TRBV27	TRBJ1-1	-	-
TGCGCCAGCAGCTTGAGAGTAGCGGGGGACCTCACAGATACGCAGTATTTT	CASSLRVAGDLTDTQYF	TRBV5-1	TRBJ2-3	-	TRBD2
TGCGCCAGCAGCTTGGGGGGACAGGGGGATTCACCCCTCCACTTT	CASSLGGQGDSPLHF	TRBV5-1	TRBJ1-6	-	TRBD1
TGTGCCATCAGTGAGATGGGGGCGGAAGAGACCCAGTACTTC	CAISEMGAEETQYF	TRBV10-3	TRBJ2-5	-	-
TGCGCCAGCAGCAAACAGGGGGGCGAGCAGTACTTC	CASSKQGGEQYF	TRBV10-1	TRBJ2-7	-	TRBD1
TGTGCCAGCAGTGAGGGCATCTCTGGAAACACCATATATTTT	CASSEGISGNTIYF	TRBV2	TRBJ1-3	-	-
TGTGCCAGCAGCTTGGCACTAGCGGGGGGCTACAATGAGCAGTTCTTC	CASSLALAGGYNEQFF	TRBV5-6	TRBJ2-1	-	TRBD2
TGTGCCAGCAGTGAATTTGCGGGGGGTGCAACTAATGAAAAACTGTTTTTT	CASSEFAGGATNEKLFF	TRBV6-1	TRBJ1-4	-	-
TGTGCCATCAGGGCCGGGACAGTTAAGACCAAACATTACAATGAGCAGTTCTTC	CAIRAGTVKTKHYNEQFF	TRBV10-3	TRBJ2-1	-	TRBD1
TGCGCTAGCAGCTTGTACGGGGGTGTCACAGATACGCAGTATTTT	CASSLYGGVTDTQYF	TRBV5-1	TRBJ2-3	-	-
TGTGGGGGAGGGTCTAACTATGGCTACACCTTC	CGGGSNYGYTF	TRBV29-1	TRBJ1-2	-	-